A single sample gave rise to the 23 T cell receptor beta chains below, sequenced in a study of T cells in Graves' hyperthyroidism and ophthalmopathy. Researchers took RNA transcripts and amplified the TCR beta CDR3 regions from them. HTBI primers were the set used in a first-round RT-PCR of the TCR CDR3. TCRdb called the multiplex PCR reads again in MiXCR, with one record for every CDR3 protein. This table holds approximately 600,000 distinct CDR3 sequences, about a sixth found once. The sequenced sample consisted of blood. These receptors came from a woman in her twenties or thirties with Graves' hyperthyroidism.

This clonotype was recorded a few times. The chain links TRBV19 to TRBJ2-2; TRBD2 agrees at 10 bases. From germline, CDR1 is LNHDA and CDR2 SQIVND (reference sequence). The CDR3 is made up of 15 amino acids. V lost 9 bases to trimming and J lost 4 bases; unmatched junction nucleotides: 8. The CDR3 region has the DNA TGTGCCAGCAGAGCTAGCGGGAGAATCACCGGGGAGCTGTTTTTT. This translates into CASRASGRITGELFF.

V gene TRBV28 combines with J gene TRBJ1-5; 9 bases map to TRBD1. Germline assignment: CDR1 MDHEN and CDR2 SYDVKM. Trimming removed 2 bases from V and 6 bases from J; junction bases left unmatched: 5. CDR3 length equals 15 residues. CDR3 coding DNA: TGTGCCAGCAGTTTAATGACAGGGGGGCGTCAGCCCCAGCATTTT. This encodes CASSLMTGGRQPQHF.

The V call is TRBV18, the J call TRBJ1-5; no clear D gene. Trimming took 2 bases from V and 3 from J, leaving 8 bases between them. Germline assignment: CDR1 KGHSH and CDR2 LQKENI. CDR3 length equals 14 residues. CDR3 bases: TGTGCCAGCTCACCAAGCAGAGTCAATCAGCCCCAGCATTTT. It is translated as CASSPSRVNQPQHF.

The chain carries TRBV11-2 and TRBJ1-2; no firm D call. CDR3 length: 14 residues. Trimming cost V 4 bases and J 4 bases, with 13 bases left between them. Germline CDR1 is SGHAT and CDR2 is FQNNGV. For the CDR3, the DNA is TGTGCCAGCAGCTCCTTACGGGTTGGCTATGGCTACACCTTC. Protein product: CASSSLRVGYGYTF.

This clonotype was seen more than once but under ten times. The chain links TRBV7-9 to TRBJ2-1; no clear D. Deletions cut 0 bases from V and 0 bases from J, with 9 bases between. This CDR3 is built from 16 residues. Germline CDR1 SEHNR, CDR2 FQNEAQ (reference sequence). CDR3 in amino acids: CASSLAYVGSYNEQFF. The CDR3 DNA is TGTGCCAGCAGCTTAGCTTATGTCGGCTCCTACAATGAGCAGTTCTTC.

The chain has TRBV12-3 or TRBV12-4 and TRBJ1-4; D not certain. CDR3 length equals 11 residues. With 5 bases removed from V and 10 bases from J, the gap between germline ends came to 8 bases. This CDR3 reads CASSQTGKLFF. CDR3 in DNA: TGTGCCAGCAGTCAAACCGGAAAACTGTTTTTT.

At least ten counts were recorded for this clonotype. This sequence joins TRBV19 and TRBJ1-1; D is unclear. The CDR3 spans 14 residues. Trimming took 3 bases from V and 5 from J, leaving 13 bases between them. Germline V lookup: CDR1 LNHDA, CDR2 SQIVND (reference sequence). The CDR3, as DNA: TGTGCCAGTAGTATGGTTCTGGTGGGTACTGAAGCTTTCTTT. It yields the protein CASSMVLVGTEAFF.

This clonotype appeared many times. The rearrangement links TRBV5-1 to TRBJ2-7, with a tentative D call TRBD2 (5 bases). Trimming shortened V by 0 bases and J by 3 bases, and 13 bases separated the two germline ends. Germline-derived CDR1 and CDR2 are SGHRS and YFSETQ. The CDR3 is made up of 15 amino acids. CDR3 amino acids: CASSLASGTFYEQYF. The DNA for the CDR3 is TGCGCCAGCAGCTTGGCCAGCGGAACCTTCTACGAGCAGTACTTC.

Remarks on this clonotype: A much bigger clone sits one base away, suggesting this may be a read error. The rearrangement uses TRBV7-3 and TRBJ2-5; 8 nucleotides line up with TRBD1. CDR1 is SGHTA, CDR2 FQGTGA, per germline. The CDR3 contains 13 residues. CDR3 amino acids: CAGSPGGLETQYF. The CDR3 DNA reads TGTGCCGGCAGTCCAGGGGGCTTAGAGACCCAGTACTTC.

The chain carries TRBV7-2 and TRBJ1-2, with 7 bases lining up with TRBD1. From germline, CDR1 is SGHTA and CDR2 FQGNSA. CDR3 length: 14 amino acids. Germline trimming cut 5 bases from V and 7 bases from J; bases unmatched to any gene: 10. As DNA, the CDR3 is TGTGCCAGCAGCCCCTACAGGGGATGGGGTGGCTACACCTTC. Protein product: CASSPYRGWGGYTF.

This clonotype was picked up one time. One end of the junction varies from germline; a read error may be responsible. This CDR3 is CAWSVGSPSHEQYF. In nucleotides, the CDR3 is TGTGCCTGGAGTGTAGGGAGTCCCTCCCACGAGCAGTACTTC. The chain recombines TRBV30 with TRBJ2-7; D might be TRBD2 (5 bases). Germline lookup yields CDR1 GTSNPN and CDR2 SVGIG (reference sequence). The CDR3 is 14 residues long.

This clonotype was seen at least ten times. The genes are TRBV11-2 and TRBJ2-1; D remains unclear. Per germline, CDR1 SGHAT and CDR2 FQNNGV. CDR3 length equals 13 residues. V was shortened by 1 base and J by 1 base, with 2 bases between the two germline ends. The CDR3 bases are TGTGCCAGCAGCTTAGTGTCCTACAATGAGCAGTTCTTC. Translation gives CASSLVSYNEQFF.

Comments on this clonotype: Since a much larger clone is just one base distant, this may be a read error. The chain has TRBV20-1 and TRBJ2-7, with 9 positions matching TRBD2. Germline trimming cut 1 base from V and 2 bases from J; bases unmatched to any gene: 3. CDR1 is DFQATT and CDR2 is SNEGSKA in the germline V gene (reference sequence). The CDR3 is made up of 14 amino acids. CDR3 region: CSARVGGRAYEQYF. CDR3 nucleotide sequence: TGCAGTGCTAGAGTTGGCGGGAGGGCCTACGAGCAGTACTTC.

This clonotype was picked up many times. The chain combines TRBV6-1 with TRBJ2-1; D may be TRBD1 (6 bases). This CDR3 has 17 residues. Germline V gene sequence: CDR1 MNHNS, CDR2 SASEGT. The germline V and J ends were trimmed by 6 bases and 3 bases, with 21 bases remaining between them. The chain's CDR3 is CASSELSPGHLYNEQFF. CDR3 DNA: TGTGCCAGCAGCGAACTTAGCCCGGGACACCTCTACAATGAGCAGTTCTTC.

This clonotype was observed a few times. V is TRBV20-1 and J is TRBJ2-7, with D perhaps given as TRBD1 or TRBD2 (7 bases each). The germline V gene encodes CDR1 DFQATT and CDR2 SNEGSKA (reference sequence). This CDR3 has 15 amino acids. V lost 5 bases and J lost 0, with 17 bases in between. The CDR3 DNA reads TGCAGTGCTGGGACAGCGGGGTATGCCTCCTACGAGCAGTACTTC. Translated: CSAGTAGYASYEQYF.

This clonotype was recorded a few times. The chain employs TRBV19 and TRBJ1-1; D call uncertain. This CDR3 has 11 amino acids. V dropped 0 bases and J dropped 7 bases, with 3 bases sitting between them. The germline V gene encodes CDR1 LNHDA and CDR2 SQIVND (reference sequence). Here the CDR3 reads CASSIDLEAFF. The CDR3 DNA sequence: TGTGCCAGTAGTATAGACCTTGAAGCTTTCTTT.

As regards this clonotype: A much larger clonotype is one base distant, so this may be a read error. CDR3 bases: TGTGCCAGCAGTTCCAGGGGCCAGAGCTTCTACGAGCAGTACTTC. The encoded protein is CASSSRGQSFYEQYF. The V gene is TRBV12-3 or TRBV12-4, the J gene TRBJ2-7; D is possibly TRBD1 (6 bases). The CDR3 is 15 amino acids. Trimming took 4 bases from V and 3 from J, leaving 16 bases between them.

V and J are TRBV2 and TRBJ1-1; D call uncertain. The CDR3 loop spans 14 amino acids. Germline V gene lookup returns CDR1 SNHLY and CDR2 FYNNEI. Trimming pared 4 bases from V and 0 bases from J, leaving 9 bases between. CDR3 protein: CASSVRGVNTEAFF. In DNA form, the CDR3 reads TGTGCCAGCAGTGTTCGAGGTGTGAACACTGAAGCTTTCTTT.

This clonotype was recorded a few times. The rearrangement links TRBV15 to TRBJ2-1; TRBD2 agrees at 8 bases. V was pared by 3 bases and J by 0 bases, with 4 bases of the junction left unmatched. Germline CDR1 is LNHNV and CDR2 is YYDKDF (reference sequence). This CDR3 region has 16 residues. The CDR3 protein is CATSRAGGSSYNEQFF. CDR3 nucleotide sequence: TGTGCCACCAGCAGGGCGGGAGGCAGCTCCTACAATGAGCAGTTCTTC.

A note on this clonotype: This may be a read error: a much more frequent sequence differs by one nucleotide. The chain is built from TRBV12-3 or TRBV12-4 and TRBJ1-2; D is perhaps TRBD1 (6 bases). This CDR3 region has 14 residues. CDR3 sequence: CASSLGVTMGGCTF. The CDR3 DNA sequence: TGTGCCAGCAGTTTAGGGGTCACCATGGGGGGCTGCACCTTC.

The count of this clonotype is one. A read error is possible here, since a much larger clone lies one base away. The chain has TRBV15 and TRBJ2-7; 9 bases agree with TRBD1. The germline V gene has CDR1 LNHNV and CDR2 YYDKDF (reference sequence). Losses at the gene ends were 3 bases for V and 2 bases for J; bases not matched to a gene: 5. This CDR3 has 15 amino acids. This CDR3 is CATSRDRGNPYEQYF. DNA for the CDR3: TGTGCCACCAGCAGGGACAGGGGTAACCCCTACGAGCAGTACTTC. Variable domain in full (rest from reference TRBV15 and TRBJ2-7): DAMVIQNPRYQVTQFGKPVTLSCSQTLNHNVMYWYQQKSSQAPKLLFHYYDKDFNNEADTPDNFQSRRPNTSFCFLDIRSPGLGDTAMYLCATSRDRGNPYEQYFGPGTRLTVT.

Many counts were recorded for this clonotype. This chain joins TRBV28 and TRBJ2-7; the match to TRBD2 covers 7 bases. The length of the CDR3 is 13 residues. Losses at the gene ends were 4 bases for V and 2 bases for J; bases not matched to a gene: 2. CDR1 and CDR2 from the germline V gene are MDHEN and SYDVKM. CDR3 protein: CASSSGGTYEQYF. The CDR3 DNA follows: TGTGCCAGCAGTTCGGGGGGTACCTACGAGCAGTACTTC.

The chain couples TRBV5-1 to TRBJ2-1; maybe TRBD2 (5 bases). This CDR3 is 15 amino acids long. V gave up 0 bases and J gave up 4 bases, with 11 bases separating them. The germline gives CDR1 SGHRS, CDR2 YFSETQ. The CDR3 nucleotides read TGCGCCAGCAGCTTGGGGGAGAACAGTTACAATGAGCAGTTCTTC. It specifies CASSLGENSYNEQFF.